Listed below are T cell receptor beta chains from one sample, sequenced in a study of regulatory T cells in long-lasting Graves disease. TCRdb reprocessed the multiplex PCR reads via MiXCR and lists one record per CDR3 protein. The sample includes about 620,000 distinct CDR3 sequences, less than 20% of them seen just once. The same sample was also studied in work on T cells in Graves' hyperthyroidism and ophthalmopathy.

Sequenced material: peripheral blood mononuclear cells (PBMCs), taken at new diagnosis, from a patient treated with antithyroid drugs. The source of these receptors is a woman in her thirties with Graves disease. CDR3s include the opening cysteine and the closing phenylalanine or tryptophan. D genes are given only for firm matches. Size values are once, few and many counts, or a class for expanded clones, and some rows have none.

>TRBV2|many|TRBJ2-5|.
CASMEQETQYF
TGTGCCAGCATGGAGCAAGAGACCCAGTACTTC
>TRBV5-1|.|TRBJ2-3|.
CASSLDRVEDTQYF
TGCGCCAGCAGCTTGGACAGGGTTGAAGATACGCAGTATTTT
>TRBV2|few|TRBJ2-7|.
CAINTGIRQEQYF
TGTGCCATCAATACAGGGATTCGACAAGAGCAGTACTTC
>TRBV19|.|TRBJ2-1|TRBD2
CASSQNRGRALSYNEQFF
TGTGCCAGTAGCCAAAACCGCGGGAGAGCCCTCTCCTACAATGAGCAGTTCTTC
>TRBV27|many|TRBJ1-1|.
CASSLVGAVNTEAFF
TGTGCCAGCAGTTTGGTAGGGGCAGTAAACACTGAAGCTTTCTTT
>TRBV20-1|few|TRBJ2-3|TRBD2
CSVGVASGTTDTQYF
TGCAGTGTGGGCGTTGCTAGCGGGACCACAGATACGCAGTATTTT
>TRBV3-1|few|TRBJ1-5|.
CACVNQPQHF
TGTGCCTGCGTTAATCAGCCCCAGCATTTT
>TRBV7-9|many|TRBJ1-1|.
CASSLAGTNTEAFF
TGTGCCAGCAGCTTAGCGGGGACGAACACTGAAGCTTTCTTT
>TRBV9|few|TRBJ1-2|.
CVFVESRRQNYGYTF
TGTGTATTCGTTGAGTCACGCCGTCAGAACTATGGCTACACCTTC
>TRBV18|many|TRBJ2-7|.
CASSERDISYEQYF
TGTGCCAGCTCAGAAAGGGATATCTCCTACGAGCAGTACTTC
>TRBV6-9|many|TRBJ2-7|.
CASSYSRAPYEQYF
TGTGCCAGCAGTTACAGCCGAGCACCCTACGAGCAGTACTTC
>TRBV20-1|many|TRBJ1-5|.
CSASRDNLSNQPQHF
TGCAGTGCTAGTAGGGACAATCTTAGCAATCAGCCCCAGCATTTT
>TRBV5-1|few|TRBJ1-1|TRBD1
CASSSGTGFATEAFF
TGCGCCAGCAGCTCCGGGACAGGGTTCGCCACTGAAGCTTTCTTT
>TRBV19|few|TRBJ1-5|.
CASSPGTQPQHF
TGTGCCAGTAGTCCCGGAACTCAGCCCCAGCATTTT
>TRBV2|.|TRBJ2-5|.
CASSRRQYQETQYF
TGTGCCAGCAGCCGGAGACAGTACCAAGAGACCCAGTACTTC
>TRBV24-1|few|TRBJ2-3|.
CATSVTALGTDTQYF
TGTGCCACCAGTGTCACGGCCCTGGGAACAGATACGCAGTATTTT
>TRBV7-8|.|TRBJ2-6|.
CASKLRGQWTNASGANVLTF
TGTGCCAGCAAGCTAAGGGGTCAGTGGACTAACGCTTCGGGGGCCAACGTCCTGACTTTC
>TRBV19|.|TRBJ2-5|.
CASTPQGRAYQETQYF
TGTGCCAGTACCCCACAGGGGAGGGCATACCAAGAGACCCAGTACTTC
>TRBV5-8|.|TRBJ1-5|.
CASSFRGSHQPQHF
TGTGCCAGCAGCTTCAGGGGAAGTCATCAGCCCCAGCATTTT
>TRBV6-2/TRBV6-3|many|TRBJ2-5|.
CASSGFRTETQYF
TGTGCCAGCAGTGGTTTTAGAACAGAGACCCAGTACTTC
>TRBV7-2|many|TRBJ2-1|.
CASSLAWVFNEQFF
TGTGCCAGCAGCTTAGCTTGGGTTTTCAATGAGCAGTTCTTC
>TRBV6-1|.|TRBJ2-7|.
CASRNSLSGRSDGQYF
TGTGCCAGCAGGAACTCCCTTAGCGGTAGAAGCGACGGGCAGTACTTC
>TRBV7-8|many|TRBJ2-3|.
CASSSEWITDTQYF
TGTGCCAGCAGCTCGGAGTGGATTACAGATACGCAGTATTTT
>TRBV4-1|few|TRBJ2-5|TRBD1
CASSHVTGQETQYF
TGCGCCAGCAGCCATGTGACAGGGCAAGAGACCCAGTACTTC
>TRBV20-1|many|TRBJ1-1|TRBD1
CSALSPGQGANTEAFF
TGCAGTGCCTTATCCCCCGGACAGGGGGCGAACACTGAAGCTTTCTTT
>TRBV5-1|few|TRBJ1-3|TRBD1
CASSLTGTGGNTIYF
TGCGCCAGCAGCTTGACCGGGACAGGAGGAAACACCATATATTTT
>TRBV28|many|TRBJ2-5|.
CASSEGREETQYF
TGTGCCAGCAGCGAGGGGCGAGAAGAGACCCAGTACTTC
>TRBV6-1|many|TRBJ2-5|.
CASSGVLETQYF
TGTGCCAGCAGTGGGGTCTTGGAGACCCAGTACTTC
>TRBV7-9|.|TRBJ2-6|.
CASSVIGANVLTF
TGTGCCAGCAGCGTCATTGGGGCCAACGTCCTGACTTTC
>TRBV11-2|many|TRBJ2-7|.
CASSLFGNPAYEQYF
TGTGCCAGCAGCTTATTCGGAAACCCGGCCTACGAGCAGTACTTC
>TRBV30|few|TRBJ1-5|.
CAWSPNSNQPQHF
TGTGCCTGGAGCCCTAATAGCAATCAGCCCCAGCATTTT
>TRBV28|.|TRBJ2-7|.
CASSRGGTRTYEQYF
TGTGCCAGCAGTAGGGGGGGAACAAGGACCTACGAGCAGTACTTC
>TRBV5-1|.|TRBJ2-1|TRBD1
CVSRSTGGPEGEQFF
TGCGTCAGCAGGTCCACAGGGGGCCCGGAGGGGGAGCAGTTCTTC
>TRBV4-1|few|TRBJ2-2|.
CASNKPGGTGELFF
TGCGCCAGCAACAAACCAGGAGGGACCGGGGAGCTGTTTTTT
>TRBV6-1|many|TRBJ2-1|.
CASSPTAGYYNEQFF
TGTGCCAGCAGTCCCACCGCCGGATACTACAATGAGCAGTTCTTC
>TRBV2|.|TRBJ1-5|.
CAWDRGSNQPQHF
TGTGCGTGGGACCGGGGCAGCAATCAGCCCCAGCATTTT
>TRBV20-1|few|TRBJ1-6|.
CSAYRDGPLALHF
TGCAGTGCTTACCGGGACGGACCCTTGGCCCTCCACTTT
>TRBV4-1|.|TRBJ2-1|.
CASSQDQLYNEQFF
TGCGCCAGCAGCCAAGATCAGTTGTACAATGAGCAGTTCTTC
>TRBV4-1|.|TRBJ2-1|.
CASSQEFSASSYNEQFF
TGCGCCAGCAGCCAAGAGTTTAGCGCGAGCTCCTACAATGAGCAGTTCTTC
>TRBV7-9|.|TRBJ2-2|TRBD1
CASSQRTGGTGELFF
TGTGCCAGCAGCCAACGGACAGGCGGGACCGGGGAGCTGTTTTTT
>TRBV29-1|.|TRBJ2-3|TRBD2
CSVRRLAVTDTQYF
TGCAGCGTTAGGAGACTAGCGGTCACAGATACGCAGTATTTT
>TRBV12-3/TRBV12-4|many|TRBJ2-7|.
CASSTRGRGGYEQYF
TGTGCCAGCAGTACGAGGGGACGGGGAGGCTACGAGCAGTACTTC
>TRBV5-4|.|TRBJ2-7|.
CASSLVAAGSNEQYF
TGTGCCAGCAGCTTAGTGGCGGCGGGGAGCAATGAGCAGTACTTC
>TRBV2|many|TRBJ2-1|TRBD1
CATEQGAYNEQFF
TGTGCCACCGAACAGGGGGCCTACAATGAGCAGTTCTTC
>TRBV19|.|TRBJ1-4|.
CASINEGLGVGKELFF
TGTGCCAGTATTAACGAGGGGCTGGGCGTCGGAAAAGAACTGTTTTTT
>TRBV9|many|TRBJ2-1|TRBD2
CASSVGLAEYNEQFF
TGTGCCAGCAGCGTAGGACTAGCGGAGTACAATGAGCAGTTCTTC
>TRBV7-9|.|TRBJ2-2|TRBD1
CASRLTGGYTGELFF
TGTGCCAGCAGGCTCACAGGGGGCTATACCGGGGAGCTGTTTTTT
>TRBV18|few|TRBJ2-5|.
CASSPPARPQETQYF
TGTGCCAGCTCACCCCCGGCCAGACCCCAAGAGACCCAGTACTTC
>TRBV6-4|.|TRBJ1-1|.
CASSGVRGTEAFF
TGTGCCAGCAGTGGGGTGAGAGGGACTGAAGCTTTCTTT
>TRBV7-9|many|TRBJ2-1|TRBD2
CASSTGGLAINEQFF
TGTGCCAGCAGCACTGGGGGACTAGCGATTAATGAGCAGTTCTTC
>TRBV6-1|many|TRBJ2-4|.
CASSPGTAAKNIQYF
TGTGCCAGCAGTCCCGGGACTGCAGCCAAAAACATTCAGTACTTC
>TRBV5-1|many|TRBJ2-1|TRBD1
CASSLGQGHEQFF
TGCGCCAGCAGCTTGGGACAGGGTCATGAGCAGTTCTTC
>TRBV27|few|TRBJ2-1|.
CASRDNNNEQFF
TGTGCCAGCAGGGACAATAACAATGAGCAGTTCTTC
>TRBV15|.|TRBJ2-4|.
CATSRGLGSENIQYF
TGTGCCACCAGCAGAGGGCTAGGATCCGAAAACATTCAGTACTTC
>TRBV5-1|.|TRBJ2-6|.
CASSLDRSSGANVLTF
TGCGCCAGCAGTTTAGACAGATCCTCTGGGGCCAACGTCCTGACTTTC
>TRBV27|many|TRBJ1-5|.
CASGGPNQPQHF
TGTGCCAGCGGTGGACCTAATCAGCCCCAGCATTTT
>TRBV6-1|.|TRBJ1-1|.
CASTSPGPQIAFF
TGTGCCAGCACCTCACCGGGCCCCCAGATAGCTTTCTTT
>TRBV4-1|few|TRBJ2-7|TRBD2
CASSLLAGGFSYEQYF
TGCGCCAGCAGCCTTTTAGCGGGAGGCTTTAGCTACGAGCAGTACTTC
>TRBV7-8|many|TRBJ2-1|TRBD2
CASSSRLAGGVRQFF
TGTGCCAGCAGCTCTCGACTAGCGGGAGGAGTGCGGCAGTTCTTC
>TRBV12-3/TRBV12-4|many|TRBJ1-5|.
CASSLSRVQPQHF
TGTGCCAGCAGTTTATCCAGGGTTCAGCCCCAGCATTTT